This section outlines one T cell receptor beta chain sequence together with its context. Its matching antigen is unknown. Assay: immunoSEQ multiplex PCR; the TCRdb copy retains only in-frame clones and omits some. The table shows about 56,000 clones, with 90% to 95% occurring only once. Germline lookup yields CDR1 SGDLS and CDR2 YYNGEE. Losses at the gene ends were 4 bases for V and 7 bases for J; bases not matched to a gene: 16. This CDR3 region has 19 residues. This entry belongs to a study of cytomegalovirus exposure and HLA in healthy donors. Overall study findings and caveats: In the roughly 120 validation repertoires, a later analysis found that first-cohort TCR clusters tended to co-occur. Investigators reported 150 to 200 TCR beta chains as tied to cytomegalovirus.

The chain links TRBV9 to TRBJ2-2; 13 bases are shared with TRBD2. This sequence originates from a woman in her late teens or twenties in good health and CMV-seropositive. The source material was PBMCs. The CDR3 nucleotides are TGTGCCAGCAGCCCCGAGAGTGCACTAGCGGGGGGGGGCGACGGGGAGCTGTTTTTT. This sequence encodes CASSPESALAGGGDGELFF. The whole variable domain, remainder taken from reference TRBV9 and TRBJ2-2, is DSGVTQTPKHLITATGQRVTLRCSPRSGDLSVYWYQQSLDQGLQFLIQYYNGEERAKGNILERFSAQQFPDLHSELNLSSLELGDSALYFCASSPESALAGGGDGELFFGEGSRLTVL.